The clone carrying this TCR beta chain has more than one count but fewer than ten. V dropped 5 bases and J dropped 4 bases, with 15 bases sitting between them. Germline V CDR1 and CDR2: SEHNR, FQNEAQ (reference sequence). The CDR3 consists of 15 residues. The library targeted TCRbeta and was prepared with unique molecular identifiers. Using its own MiXCR run on the PCR reads, TCRdb lists one record per CDR3 protein. The table shows more than 90,000 distinct CDR3 sequences, with 10% occurring only once. This entry belongs to a study of T-cell reconstitution after alpha-beta-depleted transplantation in children.

The J gene is TRBJ1-3, the V gene TRBV7-9, with D perhaps TRBD1 (6 bases). The TCR comes from a boy aged 2 to 10 with acute lymphoblastic leukemia, due to receive a stem cell transplant. Sequencing used PBMCs, obtained before TCRalphabeta/CD19-depleted stem cell transplant. CDR3 residues: CASSPGERDGNTIYF. Written as DNA, the CDR3 is TGTGCCAGCAGCCCAGGGGAAAGGGACGGAAACACCATATATTTT.